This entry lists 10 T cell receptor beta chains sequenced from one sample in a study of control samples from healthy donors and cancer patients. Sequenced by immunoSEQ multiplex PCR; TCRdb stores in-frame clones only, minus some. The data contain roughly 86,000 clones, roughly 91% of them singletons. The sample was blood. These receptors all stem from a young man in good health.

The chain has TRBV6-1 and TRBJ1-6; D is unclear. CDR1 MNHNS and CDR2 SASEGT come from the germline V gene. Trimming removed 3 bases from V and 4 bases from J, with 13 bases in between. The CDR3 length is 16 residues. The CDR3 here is CASSEPPSGYNSPLHF. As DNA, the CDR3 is TGTGCCAGCAGTGAGCCCCCATCCGGATATAATTCACCCCTCCACTTT.

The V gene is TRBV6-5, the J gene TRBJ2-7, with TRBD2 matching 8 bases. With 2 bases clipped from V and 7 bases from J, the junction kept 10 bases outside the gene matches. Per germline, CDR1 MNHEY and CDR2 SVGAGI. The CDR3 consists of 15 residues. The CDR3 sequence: CASSYRAGGTGEQYF. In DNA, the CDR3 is TGTGCCAGCAGTTACCGGGCGGGAGGAACGGGAGAGCAGTACTTC.

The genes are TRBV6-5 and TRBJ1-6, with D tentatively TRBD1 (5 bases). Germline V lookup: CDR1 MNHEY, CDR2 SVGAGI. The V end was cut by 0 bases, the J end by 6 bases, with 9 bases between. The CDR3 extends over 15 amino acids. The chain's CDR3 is CASSYSTTVNSPLHF. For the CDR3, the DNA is TGTGCCAGCAGTTACTCTACGACAGTTAATTCACCCCTCCACTTT.

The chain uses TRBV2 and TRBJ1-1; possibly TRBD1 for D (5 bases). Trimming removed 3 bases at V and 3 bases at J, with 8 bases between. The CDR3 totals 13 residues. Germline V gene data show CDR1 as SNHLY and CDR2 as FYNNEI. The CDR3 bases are TGTGCCAGCAGTGAGGGACCAGACACTGAAGCTTTCTTT. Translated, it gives CASSEGPDTEAFF.

The CDR3 reads CASSPQGSGSWDEQFF. CDR3 DNA: TGTGCCAGCAGCCCCCAGGGTAGCGGGAGTTGGGATGAGCAGTTCTTC. The chain joins TRBV3-1 (or the pseudogene TRBV3-2) to TRBJ2-1; 9 bases are a match to TRBD2. The CDR3 runs to 16 residues. The junction had 12 bases not matched to a gene; V was cut back by 4 bases and J by 8 bases. Germline CDR1 is LGHDT and CDR2 is YNNKEL (reference sequence).

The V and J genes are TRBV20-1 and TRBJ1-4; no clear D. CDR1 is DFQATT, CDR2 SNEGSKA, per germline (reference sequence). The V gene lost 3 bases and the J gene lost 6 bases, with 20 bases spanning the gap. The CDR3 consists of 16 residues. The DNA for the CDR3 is TGCAGTGCTAGTCGCCGGGCTAATCGGTATGATGAAAAACTGTTTTTT. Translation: CSASRRANRYDEKLFF.

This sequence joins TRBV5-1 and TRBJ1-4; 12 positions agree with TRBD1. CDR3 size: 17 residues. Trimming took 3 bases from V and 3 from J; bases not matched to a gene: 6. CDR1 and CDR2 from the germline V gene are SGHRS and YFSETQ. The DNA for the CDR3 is TGCGCCAGCAGCTCCGGGACAGGGGGCGCGGCTAATGAAAAACTGTTTTTT. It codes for CASSSGTGGAANEKLFF. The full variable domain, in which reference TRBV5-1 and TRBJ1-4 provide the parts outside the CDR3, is KAGVTQTPRYLIKTRGQQVTLSCSPISGHRSVSWYQQTPGQGLQFLFEYFSETQRNKGNFPGRFSGRQFSNSRSEMNVSTLELGDSALYLCASSSGTGGAANEKLFFGSGTQLSVL.

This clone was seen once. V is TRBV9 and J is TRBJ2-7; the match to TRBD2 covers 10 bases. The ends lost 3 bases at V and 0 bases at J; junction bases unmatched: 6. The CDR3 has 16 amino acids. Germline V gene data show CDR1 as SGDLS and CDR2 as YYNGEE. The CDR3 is CASSAMGLAPSYEQYF. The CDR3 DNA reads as TGTGCCAGCAGCGCCATGGGACTAGCGCCCTCCTACGAGCAGTACTTC.

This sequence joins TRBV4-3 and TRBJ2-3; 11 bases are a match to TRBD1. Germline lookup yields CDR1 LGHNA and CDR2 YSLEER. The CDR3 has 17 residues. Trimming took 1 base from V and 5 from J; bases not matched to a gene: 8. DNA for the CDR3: TGCGCCAGCAGCCAAGGCGGGGGGACAGGGGGTAGAGATACGCAGTATTTT. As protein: CASSQGGGTGGRDTQYF.

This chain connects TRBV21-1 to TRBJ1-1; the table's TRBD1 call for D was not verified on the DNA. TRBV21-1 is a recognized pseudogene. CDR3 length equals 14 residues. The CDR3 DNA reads TGTGCCAGCAGCAAAGCAGAAAGGACAGGTGATGCTTTCTTT. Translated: CASSKAERTGDAFF.